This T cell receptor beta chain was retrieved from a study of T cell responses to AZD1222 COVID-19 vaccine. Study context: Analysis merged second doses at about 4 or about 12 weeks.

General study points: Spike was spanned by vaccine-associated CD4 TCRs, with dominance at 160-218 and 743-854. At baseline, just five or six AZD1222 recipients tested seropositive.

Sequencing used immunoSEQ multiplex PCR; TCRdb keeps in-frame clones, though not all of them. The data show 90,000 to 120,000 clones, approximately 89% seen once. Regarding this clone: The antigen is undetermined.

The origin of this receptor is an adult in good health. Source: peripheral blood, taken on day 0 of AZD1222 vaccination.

CDR3 in DNA: TGCGCCAGCAGCCAAGACTCAGGGAATGGCTACACCTTC. Amino acids: CASSQDSGNGYTF. V is TRBV4-1 and J is TRBJ1-2; D is possibly TRBD1 (5 bases). Germline V gives CDR1 MGHRA, CDR2 YSYEKL. The CDR3 totals 13 residues. V was pared by 0 bases and J by 6 bases, with 8 bases between.